This is a list of T cell receptor beta chains from one sample in a study of cytotoxic CD8 clonotypes in ibrutinib-treated CLL. The protocol was immunoSEQ multiplex PCR, while the TCRdb copy is restricted to in-frame clones and leaves out a portion. Here the sample spans about 200,000 clones, around 70% being singletons. The specimen comprised PBMCs, sampled after 12 months of ibrutinib treatment. Receptors originate from a human donor with chronic lymphocytic leukemia. Both conserved end residues are part of each CDR3. The D gene is left open where the match is weak. Size tells how often a clone was seen (once, few, many) or the class of an expanded clone, and some rows leave it out.

d_gene: TRBD1
j_gene: TRBJ1-1
v_gene: TRBV5-4
abundance: NA
CDR3aa: CASSYPQGARTEAFF
CDR3nt: TGTGCCAGCAGTTATCCTCAGGGGGCGCGAACTGAAGCTTTCTTT

d_gene: NA
j_gene: TRBJ2-7
v_gene: TRBV2
abundance: few
CDR3aa: CASSPRWGPYEQYF
CDR3nt: TGTGCCAGCAGTCCTAGGTGGGGGCCCTACGAGCAGTACTTC

d_gene: TRBD1
j_gene: TRBJ1-6
v_gene: TRBV7-2
abundance: few
CDR3aa: CASSLGTGDNSPLHF
CDR3nt: TGTGCCAGCAGCTTAGGGACAGGGGATAATTCACCCCTCCACTTT

d_gene: NA
j_gene: TRBJ1-2
v_gene: TRBV2
abundance: few
CDR3aa: CASSGKGYGYGYTF
CDR3nt: TGTGCCAGCAGTGGTAAGGGGTACGGCTATGGCTACACCTTC

d_gene: NA
j_gene: TRBJ2-1
v_gene: TRBV7-8
abundance: NA
CDR3aa: CASSPFSGVRDNEQFF
CDR3nt: TGTGCCAGCAGCCCATTCAGTGGAGTACGCGACAATGAGCAGTTCTTC

d_gene: NA
j_gene: TRBJ2-2
v_gene: TRBV5-1
abundance: NA
CDR3aa: CASSLVPQTTGELFF
CDR3nt: TGCGCCAGCAGCTTGGTACCCCAAACCACCGGGGAGCTGTTTTTT

d_gene: TRBD1
j_gene: TRBJ1-1
v_gene: TRBV5-4
abundance: NA
CDR3aa: CASSPGTGSRTEAFF
CDR3nt: TGTGCCAGCAGCCCTGGGACAGGGAGTCGCACTGAAGCTTTCTTT

d_gene: NA
j_gene: TRBJ1-2
v_gene: TRBV29-1
abundance: NA
CDR3aa: CSVEGSGRGGYGYTF
CDR3nt: TGCAGCGTTGAGGGTTCAGGCAGGGGCGGCTATGGCTACACCTTC

d_gene: NA
j_gene: TRBJ1-2
v_gene: TRBV19
abundance: NA
CDR3aa: CASSIFSGTSFSYGYTF
CDR3nt: TGTGCCAGTAGTATATTTTCTGGGACGTCTTTTTCCTATGGCTACACCTTC

d_gene: TRBD2
j_gene: TRBJ2-7
v_gene: TRBV11-2
abundance: NA
CDR3aa: CASSLAASGRTGEQYF
CDR3nt: TGTGCCAGCAGCTTAGCGGCTAGCGGGAGGACGGGCGAGCAGTACTTC

d_gene: NA
j_gene: TRBJ1-1
v_gene: TRBV18
abundance: NA
CDR3aa: CASSPILDSMNTEAFF
CDR3nt: TGTGCCAGCTCACCCATATTAGACAGTATGAACACTGAAGCTTTCTTT

d_gene: NA
j_gene: TRBJ2-7
v_gene: TRBV9
abundance: few
CDR3aa: CASSVGGTGNEQYF
CDR3nt: TGTGCCAGCAGCGTTGGAGGCACGGGGAACGAGCAGTACTTC

d_gene: TRBD2
j_gene: TRBJ2-3
v_gene: TRBV7-9
abundance: NA
CDR3aa: CASSSQAGLAGGTQYF
CDR3nt: TGTGCCAGCAGCTCCCAAGCCGGACTAGCGGGAGGTACGCAGTATTTT

d_gene: NA
j_gene: TRBJ2-2
v_gene: TRBV6-6
abundance: NA
CDR3aa: CASSSRGGDTGELFF
CDR3nt: TGTGCCAGCAGTTCCAGGGGCGGGGACACCGGGGAGCTGTTTTTT

d_gene: NA
j_gene: TRBJ2-3
v_gene: TRBV4-1
abundance: NA
CDR3aa: CASSPGGYLTDTQYF
CDR3nt: TGCGCCAGCAGCCCCGGGGGATACCTCACAGATACGCAGTATTTT